This TCR beta chain was observed in a study of cytomegalovirus exposure and HLA in healthy donors (TCRdb year 2017). Concerning the study at large: In an earlier analysis of approximately 500 of the donors, around 290 Gb of sequence data and 90 million to 120 million unique TCR beta sequences from 150 million to 200 million T cells were reported. An early release that covered fewer than 800 HLA-typed donors contained about 300 gigabases of sequencing data and tens of millions of unique TCR sequences. Among the 398 genotyped donors, around 81% belonged to the genetic ancestry cluster associated with self-reported Caucasian donors. The study aimed to test whether cataloging public T cell receptors could reveal signatures of past pathogen exposure. The study profiled the T cell repertoires of 550 to 700 subjects by immunosequencing and related them to cytomegalovirus serostatus. A separate validation cohort of about 110 different subjects was used in addition to the approximately 610-subject first cohort. High-throughput TCR immunosequencing, statistical association of individual TCRs with disease status, and machine learning were combined to predict cytomegalovirus infection status. In a later analysis, previously published TCR beta repertoires from several hundred donors were re-analyzed and high-resolution HLA genotyping was added so that TCR occurrence patterns could be studied. Rather than using new phenotypic data, the later analysis identified candidate immune exposures from TCR beta sequences and from how often those sequences occurred across donors. To decide whether each TCR beta V gene segment behaved as functional or pseudogenic, an earlier analysis of several hundred of the donors relied on high-throughput TCR beta sequencing. Donor age, sex, ethnicity and CMV serostatus were compiled together with the repertoire data. A later genetic analysis used genome-wide SNP genotypes for about 60% of the roughly 670 donors, treating that subset as a discovery cohort. All discovery cohort repertoires had been generated on a single sequencing platform. HLA typing covered class I and class II loci at four-digit resolution. Typing coverage varied by locus: roughly 629-640 donors for A, B, C, DRB1 and DQB1; about 520 for DQA1; 606 for DPA1; around 490 for DPB1. Several DR-DQ haplotypes were handled as single units for association and clustering because linkage in the cohort was strong. On average, around 230,000 unique TCR beta nucleotide sequences were sequenced per donor among several hundred genotyped donors of the cohort, with roughly 18% of those sequences being non-productive.

On this clone: The clone's antigen remains unknown. No clone much larger than this one lies a single base away; base qualities are absent.

The cohort consisted of 666 healthy bone marrow donors. At the time of sampling, every cohort member was nominally healthy, though immune exposures that went unrecorded were likely present. The donor was CMV seropositive and belonged to the group of about 290 seropositive cohort members. Each donor provided a peripheral blood sample, and peripheral blood mononuclear cells were used for TCR beta sequencing. The Qiagen DNeasy Blood Extraction Kit was used to extract genomic DNA from the blood cell samples. Study-level results and caveats: A later analysis found that most CMV-associated TCR beta chains appeared HLA-restricted, with HLA associations seemingly driven largely by CMV exposure. An earlier analysis of around 540 of the donors showed that most TCR beta V segments appeared in productive rearrangements either about 87% or about 30% of the time, which broadly matched IMGT annotations. The study listed approximately 150 TCR beta chains as associated with cytomegalovirus. A group of highly shared sequence variants was considered likely to be a technical artifact of the sequencing pipeline. HLA typing was unavailable for some donors at each locus, so association tests used only the typed subset. According to a later analysis, parvovirus B19, influenza, CMV and Epstein-Barr virus appeared linked to several top co-occurrence clusters. Some IMGT-functional V segments, including TRBV6-2 and TRBV6-3, could not be told apart with the 87-base-pair reads, so those segments were excluded. In vitro tests confirmed that a few of the cytomegalovirus-associated TCR beta chains recognize cytomegalovirus antigens. About 15 rarely observed V segments, including chromosome 9 orphons, were excluded from the earlier analysis of some 590 of the donors because counts were too low. A later analysis found that HLA-associated TCR beta chains were more clonally expanded and had lower generation probabilities than equally common non-associated chains. This cohort had only TCR beta chains sequenced, and the lack of alpha or paired-chain data limited which features could be detected. In a later analysis, the rate of TCR association differed among HLA loci, with DRB1 alleles having the most associated TCRs and HLA-C alleles having the fewest. While some public TCRs were present in many individuals, most TCR sequences turned up only very rarely across donors. Assigning TCR associations to individual alleles was difficult when HLA alleles, especially DR and DQ, strongly co-occurred. A further reported finding was that TCR beta sequences accurately predicted the HLA-A and HLA-B alleles for most subjects in the first cohort. Sequencing depth was assumed to be roughly uniform across donors in the presence/absence analyses, though that assumption may not hold. Specific HLA alleles were associated with over 15,000 TCR beta sequences at a false discovery rate of 0.05 in a later analysis. A later genetic analysis reported fewer N-insertions in productive TCRs among donors in an Asian-associated ancestry cluster than the approximately 670-donor mean. Linkage disequilibrium might explain the correlated functional status among segregating V segments, but an unknown experimental factor could not be excluded. Cytomegalovirus status was reported to be diagnosed by the classifier with high specificity and sensitivity in both the original and validation cohorts. CMV serostatus was the only immune exposure information available for the cohort. V-gene and J-gene trimming of TCR beta chains was associated with a missense DCLRE1C variant in a later genetic analysis, and the association was replicated in an independent cohort. It was suggested by the authors that the approach could potentially be generalized to other disease states and immunological phenotypes.

V and J lose 0 bases and 7 bases, and a span of 7 bases separates them. Per the germline V gene, SNHLY is the CDR1 and FYNNEI is the CDR2. The CDR3 has 13 amino acids, counting the end cysteine and phenylalanine. Of all the DNA, just the CDR3 is kept, 39 bases in frame from base 1. Library preparation employed the immunoSEQ multiplex PCR assay. For the multiplex PCR, a mixture combining 60 forward primers for TCR Vbeta segments and 13 reverse primers for TCR Jbeta segments was used. Amplification of the CDR3 region of rearranged TCR beta genes was performed with a multiplex PCR assay on genomic DNA. The amplified TCR beta libraries were sequenced on the Illumina HiSeq System as 87-base-pair reads. The original methods were these. In a later analysis, tens of millions of unique TCR beta chains were counted across the approximately 640 repertoires, and roughly 11 million of these chains were shared by at least two donors. To remove PCR and sequencing errors, raw reads were error-corrected and collapsed into unique sequences using a nearest-neighbor algorithm that merged closely related sequences. CDR3 sequences were aligned to IMGT reference sequences to assign V, D and J gene segments. For a sequence to be retained, a match of at least six nucleotides to both a V gene segment and a J gene segment was required. Rearrangements were called productive when the CDR3 lacked stop codons and stayed in frame with V and J; all others were non-productive. Following IMGT convention, CDR3 was defined as the stretch from the second conserved V-encoded cysteine to the conserved J-encoded phenylalanine. Sequences without an unambiguous match to a single V gene segment were excluded from the earlier analysis of almost 600 of the donors. An earlier analysis of several hundred of the donors called V segments functional above 56.7% productive rearrangements and segregating when the between-donor standard deviation exceeded 5%. To diagnose cytomegalovirus status from the catalog of TCR beta chain sequences, a statistical classification framework was built. V and J gene assignment, in a later analysis, came from comparing TCR nucleotide sequences with IMGT/GENE-DB human TR gene sequences. Using the TCRdist pipeline, a later analysis assigned CDR3 sequences along with most-parsimonious VDJ recombination scenarios. In a later analysis, each TCR beta chain was defined by its CDR3 amino acid sequence together with its V-gene family, and reads without a unique V-gene family were excluded. To address suspected cross-contamination and a sequencing artifact, a later analysis removed 592 highly shared, low-generation-probability nucleotide sequences. In a later analysis, a clonal expansion index for each public chain was calculated from normalized within-repertoire ranks of inferred template counts. In a later analysis, generation probabilities were computed using a VDJ recombination model fitted to out-of-frame rearrangements, and the results were checked against IGoR. In a later analysis, TCR-TCR, TCR-HLA and TCR-CMV co-occurrence was scored with hypergeometric tests, and a repertoire-size bias correction was applied to TCR pairs. A later analysis estimated false discovery rates by permuting HLA or CMV assignments 20 times. In a later analysis, co-occurring TCRs were grouped using DBSCAN, and TCRdist sequence similarity was added for clustering within HLA-allele-positive subsets. Repertoires with fewer than 30,000 or more than 120,000 public chains were left out of co-occurrence clustering, as were about 5 repertoires with anomalous nucleotide sharing. The table was pulled from immuneACCESS by TCRdb, which kept in-frame rearrangements only. Such tables lose some clones; where checked, under half of the loss comes from unresolved V genes, and the rest has no known cause. V, J and clone size reflect that table, while D and trimming were determined from the DNA. Present in this sample are about 120,000 clones, more than 65% of which were seen just once. The ten largest clones take up roughly 11% of the sample.

The chain uses TRBV2 and TRBJ1-5; confidence is insufficient to name the D gene. The sequenced material came from PBMCs. The clonotype was recovered from a man aged 35-49 years in good health and CMV-seropositive. Here the CDR3 is given as CASSEALQQPQHF. Here is the DNA: TGTGCCAGCAGTGAAGCCCTCCAGCAGCCCCAGCATTTT. With the portions outside the CDR3 filled from the reference TRBV2 and TRBJ1-5 genes, the complete variable region becomes EPEVTQTPSHQVTQMGQEVILRCVPISNHLYFYWYRQILGQKVEFLVSFYNNEISEKSEIFDDQFSVERPDGSNFTLKIRSTKLEDSAMYFCASSEALQQPQHFGDGTRLSIL.